This record concerns one T cell receptor beta chain sequence. The data were produced by immunoSEQ multiplex PCR, yet TCRdb's version contains in-frame clones alone and is incomplete. Among about 190,000 clones listed, roughly four fifths were seen once. This sample was taken from a study of cytomegalovirus exposure and HLA in healthy donors. V was pared by 4 bases and J by 7 bases, with 11 bases between. CDR3 length: 12 residues. Germline loops: CDR1 SQVTM, CDR2 ANQGSEA. Sequenced material: PBMCs. The rearrangement uses TRBV29-1 and TRBJ2-1, with unresolved D. The sequence derives from a woman between 18 and 29 years old in good health and CMV-seropositive. CDR3 coding DNA: TGCAGCGTTGGAGGCTTTGGTAATGAGCAGTTCTTC. Encoded protein: CSVGGFGNEQFF.